The next 30 T cell receptor beta chains were all read from a single sample in a study of prognosis after radiotherapy for stage I lung cancer. Two-round multiplex PCR amplified TCR beta CDR3 from genomic DNA. The authors ran first-round PCR with primers specific to each TRBV and TRBJ gene. From the multiplex PCR reads, TCRdb called clonotypes with MiXCR, one entry per CDR3 protein. Here the sample spans about 30,000 distinct CDR3 sequences, around 48% being singletons. The sample consisted of PBMCs, taken before or after stereotactic body radiation therapy (not recorded which). Every receptor here comes from a donor aged 50 or older with non-small cell lung cancer.

In its sample, this clonotype was seen many times. The rearrangement joins TRBV27 to TRBJ1-2; TRBD1 agrees at 10 bases. The CDR3 spans 16 residues. J lost 2 bases, V lost 5 bases, and 8 bases had no gene match. Germline CDR1 and CDR2: MNHEY and SMNVEV (reference sequence). The CDR3 nucleotides read TGTGCCAGCAGTCCTGCCCCGGGACAGGGGAACTATGGCTACACCTTC. This translates into CASSPAPGQGNYGYTF.

On this clonotype: A much larger clone is a single base away; this may be a read error. The gene calls are TRBV5-4 and TRBJ2-3; D possibly corresponds to TRBD1 (6 bases). Germline values: CDR1 SGHNT, CDR2 YYREEE (reference sequence). Deletions cut 4 bases from V and 5 bases from J, with 14 bases between. This CDR3 is built from 14 residues. CDR3 sequence: CASSLGQFKDTQYF. CDR3 nucleotide sequence: TGTGCCAGCAGCCTTGGACAGTTCAAAGATACGCAGTATTTT.

The gene calls are TRBV6-1 and TRBJ1-2; D remains unclear. V dropped 5 bases and J dropped 6 bases, with 19 bases sitting between them. Looked up from germline, CDR1 is MNHNS and CDR2 is SASEGT. The CDR3 has 15 amino acids. CDR3 loop: CASSLGGCGQNGYTF. The CDR3 DNA follows: TGTGCCAGCAGTCTGGGAGGGTGCGGTCAGAATGGCTACACCTTC.

The rearrangement uses TRBV12-3 or TRBV12-4 and TRBJ1-2; the match to TRBD1 covers 8 bases. CDR3 length equals 17 residues. J gave up 7 bases and V 6 bases, and 19 bases lay outside the gene matches. The CDR3 protein is CASRNLAPRQGRGGYTF. The CDR3 DNA reads TGTGCCAGCAGAAACTTAGCCCCACGACAGGGGAGGGGTGGCTACACCTTC.

The chain couples TRBV20-1 to TRBJ1-2, with D uncertain. Germline V gene sequence: CDR1 DFQATT, CDR2 SNEGSKA (reference sequence). The CDR3 sequence is 14 residues long. V was trimmed by 3 bases and J by 0 bases, leaving 11 bases between them. Here the CDR3 reads CSASPGPSNYGYTF. The CDR3 bases are TGCAGTGCTAGTCCAGGTCCTTCTAACTATGGCTACACCTTC.

With respect to this clonotype: The junction does not match germline at one end; this may be a read error. This chain uses TRBV28 with TRBJ2-3; 9 bases align to TRBD2. Germline loops: CDR1 MDHEN, CDR2 SYDVKM. CDR3 length equals 16 residues. For the CDR3, the DNA is TGTGCCAGCAGTGGGGGACTAGCTCGCAGCACAGATACGCAGGATTTT. As protein: CASSGGLARSTDTQDF.

A note on this clonotype: A much larger clone differs by one base, so this may be a read error. The chain recombines TRBV9 with TRBJ1-2; no reliable D call. The CDR3 contains 14 residues. Germline V gene lookup returns CDR1 SGDLS and CDR2 YYNGEE. Trimming shortened V by 0 bases and J by 9 bases, and 15 bases separated the two germline ends. Here the CDR3 DNA reads TGTGCCAGCAGCGTAGAACACTGCCCGGGCTGCTACACCTTC. Amino acid sequence: CASSVEHCPGCYTF.

The chain recombines TRBV7-2 with TRBJ2-1; D might be TRBD1 or TRBD2, each matching 5 bases. Germline values: CDR1 SGHTA, CDR2 FQGNSA. This CDR3 contains 16 residues. V was clipped by 4 bases and J by 5 bases, with 18 bases between them. The DNA of the CDR3 is TGTGCCAGCAGCTACGTGGGGGACCAAAGACACAATGAGCAGTTCTTC. Encoded protein: CASSYVGDQRHNEQFF.

The chain is built from TRBV6-1 and TRBJ2-7; D may match TRBD1 or TRBD2 (5 bases each). CDR1 is MNHNS, CDR2 SASEGT, per germline. The CDR3 spans 13 residues. V was cut by 6 bases and J by 4 bases, with 13 bases left in between. CDR3 amino acids: CASSPGGIYEQYF. In DNA, the CDR3 is TGTGCCAGCAGCCCTGGGGGAATTTACGAGCAGTACTTC.

The chain is built from TRBV24-1 and TRBJ2-1, with D unresolved. Trimming removed 6 bases at V and 7 bases at J, with 9 bases between. Germline V CDR1 and CDR2: KGHDR, SFDVKD. The CDR3 spans 12 residues. In DNA, the CDR3 is TGTGCCACCAGTTGTTCAGTGAATGAGCAGTTCTTC. Amino acid sequence: CATSCSVNEQFF.

This clonotype has a count of ten or more. The gene calls are TRBV7-6 and TRBJ2-5; 7 bases are shared with TRBD2. The length of the CDR3 is 16 residues. The trim removed 1 base at V and 9 bases at J, leaving 14 bases unmatched. Per the germline V gene, CDR1 is SGHVS and CDR2 is FNYEAQ. The CDR3 protein is CASSLDRSGRGEAQYF. In DNA, the CDR3 is TGTGCCAGCAGCTTAGACCGTAGCGGTCGGGGGGAGGCCCAGTACTTC.

The chain is built from TRBV3-2 and TRBJ2-2. TRBV3-2 is reported as a pseudogene. There are 17 residues in the CDR3. The CDR3 region has the DNA TGTGCCAGCAGCCAAGATTTTATATGCGGGAACACCGGGGAGCTGTTTTTT. Its protein product is CASSQDFICGNTGELFF.

This clonotype came up many times. The chain combines TRBV19 with TRBJ1-1; a possible D gene is TRBD1 (5 bases). There are 13 residues in the CDR3. Germline V gene lookup returns CDR1 LNHDA and CDR2 SQIVND (reference sequence). V lost 9 bases to trimming and J lost 0 bases, with 11 bases between them. As DNA, the CDR3 is TGTGCCAGCGGGCGGACATTGAACACTGAAGCTTTCTTT. This codes for CASGRTLNTEAFF.

Only one count was recorded for this clonotype. The V gene is TRBV20-1, the J gene TRBJ2-7; D possibly uses TRBD1 or TRBD2 (5 bases each). CDR1 and CDR2 from the germline V gene are DFQATT and SNEGSKA (reference sequence). The length of the CDR3 is 11 residues. The V and J ends lost 6 bases and 4 bases respectively, with 10 bases between them. The CDR3 DNA sequence: TGCAGTGCGGGGGTCCAATACGAGCAGTACTTC. Translation gives CSAGVQYEQYF.

Judged by abundance, this clonotype is medium-sized (0.01 to 0.1%). The rearrangement joins TRBV10-3 to TRBJ1-2, with TRBD1 identical over 7 bases. The CDR3 totals 13 residues. The germline V gene has CDR1 ENHRY and CDR2 SYGVKD. J gave up 2 bases and V 10 bases, and 7 bases lay outside the gene matches. This CDR3 reads CATRDSRNYGYTF. In nucleotides, the CDR3 is TGTGCCACACGGGACAGTCGAAACTATGGCTACACCTTC.

This clonotype was seen many times. V usage is TRBV12-3 or TRBV12-4 and J usage is TRBJ2-1; a possible D gene is TRBD2 (5 bases). The germline V and J ends were trimmed by 4 bases and 5 bases, with 12 bases remaining between them. The CDR3 has 14 amino acids. CDR3 coding DNA: TGTGCCAGCAGTTGGACTTCCAGCGACAATGAGCAGTTCTTC. As protein: CASSWTSSDNEQFF.

This clonotype came up many times. This chain links TRBV5-1 with TRBJ2-5; 8 bases fit TRBD1. Germline V gene lookup returns CDR1 SGHRS and CDR2 YFSETQ. The CDR3 consists of 13 residues. CDR3 loop: CAEYVGQGKTQYF. DNA of the CDR3: TGCGCAGAGTATGTCGGACAGGGAAAGACCCAGTACTTC.

This clonotype was seen just once. One base away lies a much larger clone, so this may be a sequencing read error. The V and J genes are TRBV7-6 and TRBJ2-3; D is undetermined. The CDR3 spans 12 residues. CDR1 and CDR2 from the germline V gene are SGHVS and FNYEAQ. The CDR3 is CDSSSASDTQYF. The DNA for the CDR3 is TGTGACAGCAGCTCCGCCTCGGATACGCAGTATTTT.

This clonotype occurred many times. The gene calls are TRBV13 and TRBJ2-3, with 10 bases fitting TRBD2. Germline lookup yields CDR1 PRHDT and CDR2 FYEKMQ (reference sequence). This CDR3 is built from 18 residues. V lost 2 bases, J lost 1 base, and 9 bases stayed unmatched. The CDR3 protein is CASSLREREGVGTDTQYF. In nucleotides, the CDR3 is TGTGCCAGCAGCTTAAGGGAGCGGGAGGGAGTTGGCACAGATACGCAGTATTTT.

This CDR3 is CATSRVGAQGGQYF. In nucleotides, the CDR3 is TGTGCCACCAGCAGAGTCGGGGCCCAAGGAGGGCAGTACTTC. This rearrangement joins TRBV15 to TRBJ2-7; D could derive from TRBD1 or TRBD2 (5 bases each). Per the germline V gene, CDR1 is LNHNV and CDR2 is YYDKDF (reference sequence). The CDR3 is made up of 14 amino acids. Trimming left V 1 base short and J 9 bases short, with 16 bases between.

Regarding this clonotype: This likely reflects a read error, since a far larger clone is one base away. V and J are TRBV18 and TRBJ2-5; D is perhaps TRBD1 (6 bases). CDR1 KGHSH and CDR2 LQKENI come from the germline V gene. The CDR3 is made up of 14 amino acids. The CDR3 region is CASSPGQNNNEHFF. The CDR3 DNA follows: TGTGCCAGCTCACCTGGACAGAACAACAATGAGCATTTCTTC.

This clonotype is labeled as medium-sized. This chain connects TRBV5-1 to TRBJ2-7; 14 nucleotides agree with TRBD2. Germline V gene lookup returns CDR1 SGHRS and CDR2 YFSETQ. The CDR3 contains 15 residues. V lost 7 bases to trimming and J lost 1 base; unmatched junction nucleotides: 4. The CDR3 DNA follows: TGCGCCAGCGGGACTAGCGGGAGTTTTTCCTACGAGCAGTACTTC. This sequence encodes CASGTSGSFSYEQYF.

This clonotype was seen more than once but under ten times. The chain joins TRBV6-2 or TRBV6-3 to TRBJ2-5; 13 bases agree with TRBD2. This CDR3 has 14 residues. Trimming at V came to 6 bases and at J to 6 bases, leaving 4 bases not matched to a gene. Germline values: CDR1 MNHEY, CDR2 SVGEGT. CDR3 nucleotide sequence: TGTGCCAGCAGCGGACTAGCGGGAGCAAAGACCCAGTACTTC. Translated: CASSGLAGAKTQYF.

Worth noting for this clonotype: Only one base separates this from a far larger clonotype, so it likely reflects a read error. The genes are TRBV7-8 and TRBJ2-1; possible D gene TRBD1, 5 bases. V was cut by 4 bases and J by 7 bases, with 11 bases left in between. Germline CDR1 SGHVS, CDR2 FQNEAQ. CDR3 length equals 13 residues. CDR3 region: CASSSGWWNEQFF. The CDR3 nucleotides read TGTGCCAGCAGCTCAGGGTGGTGGAATGAGCAGTTCTTC.

To note about this clonotype: This is likely an artifact of a read error, given a far larger clone one base away. The chain combines TRBV6-5 with TRBJ2-7, with no clear D. The germline V gene has CDR1 MNHEY and CDR2 SVGAGI. The CDR3 extends over 15 amino acids. The V end lost 10 bases, the J end lost 0 bases, and 19 bases lay between the germline ends. CDR3 sequence reads: CAKPYVVIDSYEQYF. As DNA, the CDR3 is TGTGCCAAACCATATGTGGTCATTGACTCCTACGAGCAGTACTTC.

In this sample, this clonotype turned up many times. V gene TRBV5-4 combines with J gene TRBJ2-2; D might be TRBD2 (7 bases). The germline gives CDR1 SGHNT, CDR2 YYREEE (reference sequence). V lost 4 bases, J lost 0 bases, and 16 bases lay in between. The CDR3 has 17 amino acids. The CDR3 DNA reads as TGTGCCAGCAGCAAGGGGGGGCCATCGGCGAACACCGGGGAGCTGTTTTTT. This codes for CASSKGGPSANTGELFF.

This clonotype was seen repeatedly, ten times or more. This chain joins TRBV7-3 and TRBJ2-3; 8 positions agree with TRBD2. J gave up 4 bases and V 6 bases, and 12 bases lay outside the gene matches. Germline CDR1 reads SGHTA; CDR2 reads FQGTGA. This CDR3 contains 16 residues. The CDR3 region has the DNA TGTGCCAGCAGACCCGTTAGCGGGGTGGGGGCAGATACGCAGTATTTT. This translates into CASRPVSGVGADTQYF.

About this clonotype itself: This sequence may be a read error, since a much larger clone differs from it by one base. The V call is TRBV20-1, the J call TRBJ1-2; D gene unclear. The CDR3 has 12 amino acids. Per germline, CDR1 DFQATT and CDR2 SNEGSKA (reference sequence). The CDR3 DNA reads TGCAATGCCCCCGGAGGAAACTATGGCTACACCTTC. Translating it yields CNAPGGNYGYTF.

Ten or more counts support this clonotype. This chain joins TRBV2 and TRBJ1-5; maybe TRBD1 (5 bases). CDR3 size: 16 residues. Trimming took off 8 bases at V and 2 bases at J, with 19 bases between the two ends. The germline gives CDR1 SNHLY, CDR2 FYNNEI. The CDR3 loop reads CASGPRQGWGNQPQHF. CDR3 in DNA: TGTGCCAGCGGCCCCCGTCAGGGATGGGGCAATCAGCCCCAGCATTTT.

This clonotype has ten or more counts. This chain connects TRBV6-1 to TRBJ2-2, with 10 nucleotides matching TRBD2. Trimming at V came to 8 bases and at J to 3 bases, leaving 3 bases not matched to a gene. Germline CDR1 is MNHNS and CDR2 is SASEGT. The CDR3 covers 14 residues. CDR3 sequence reads: CASRTSGHTGELFF. CDR3 DNA: TGTGCCAGCCGGACTAGCGGACACACCGGGGAGCTGTTTTTT.